The rows below give T cell receptor beta chains drawn from one sample of a study of Ad26.COV2.S vaccination and SARS-CoV-2 variants. The data were produced by immunoSEQ multiplex PCR, yet TCRdb's version contains in-frame clones alone and is incomplete. The data show 300,000 to 400,000 clones, with under 95% seen just once and 3% to 4% held by the top ten. The sequencing here drew on peripheral blood, taken after recovery from COVID-19. The receptors stem from a human donor who had recovered from COVID-19. CDR3s include the opening cysteine and the closing phenylalanine or tryptophan. The order of the fields is clone size, J gene, V gene, D gene, CDR3 DNA, CDR3 protein. D genes are given only for firm matches. Size is stated for part of the rows, as once, few or many counts, or as a class when the clone is expanded.

>once|TRBJ2-7|TRBV5-8|TRBD1
TGTGCCAGCAGCTTCGGGACAGGGGCCTCGTTCTTCTACGAGCAGTACTTC
CASSFGTGASFFYEQYF
>-|TRBJ2-5|TRBV5-1|-
TGCGCCAGCAGCTTCGCGGGGAACCACCAAGAGACCCAGTACTTC
CASSFAGNHQETQYF
>-|TRBJ2-7|TRBV10-3|-
TGTGCCATCAGCGAAGACCTGACCCCCTACGAGCAGTACTTC
CAISEDLTPYEQYF
>-|TRBJ2-5|TRBV12-3/TRBV12-4|-
TGTGCCAGCAGTTTTTGGGTACAAGAGACCCAGTACTTC
CASSFWVQETQYF
>-|TRBJ1-1|TRBV11-2|TRBD1
TGTGCCAGCAGCACCCTCCGGGACAGGGCTCAAGAAGCTTTCTTT
CASSTLRDRAQEAFF
>once|TRBJ2-2|TRBV27|TRBD1
TGTGCCAGCAGTTTCGGGCAGGGGGCGGCCGGGGAGCTGTTTTTT
CASSFGQGAAGELFF
>-|TRBJ2-3|TRBV19|-
TGTGCCAGTAGTGTGGGACGGGAAAAAGATACGCAGTATTTT
CASSVGREKDTQYF
>-|TRBJ2-1|TRBV5-1|TRBD2
TGCGCCAGCAGCCCGCTAAAGCGGGGGGGTTTGGATGAGCAGTTCTTC
CASSPLKRGGLDEQFF
>-|TRBJ2-1|TRBV7-9|-
TGTGCCAGCAGCCCTGCGATCCAACAGTTCTTC
CASSPAIQQFF
>-|TRBJ1-1|TRBV5-1|-
TGCGCCAGCAGCTTTTCGGCAGGGGTTGGGAACACTGAAGCTTTCTTT
CASSFSAGVGNTEAFF
>-|TRBJ2-7|TRBV7-2|TRBD2
TGTGCCAGCAGCCTCGGACTAGCGGGGGGGCCTAACTACGAGCAGTACTTC
CASSLGLAGGPNYEQYF
>-|TRBJ2-7|TRBV3-1/TRBV3-2|-
TGTGCCAGCAGCCAAGATGCTAGCGTCTACGAGCAGTACTTC
CASSQDASVYEQYF
>-|TRBJ2-7|TRBV10-3|-
TGTGCCATCAGTGACGGGCAGGCGTGGTACGAGCAGTACTTC
CAISDGQAWYEQYF
>-|TRBJ2-1|TRBV7-6|TRBD2
TGTGCCAGCAGCAGGACTAGCGGGGGGGCCAATGAGCAGTTCTTC
CASSRTSGGANEQFF
>few|TRBJ1-6|TRBV7-9|-
TGTGCCAGCACCAGAGACAGCTCCTATAATTCACCCCTCCACTTT
CASTRDSSYNSPLHF
>-|TRBJ1-2|TRBV19|TRBD1
TGTGCCGGGGGGACAGACTTCTATGGCTACACCTTC
CAGGTDFYGYTF
>-|TRBJ2-2|TRBV25-1|-
TGTGCCAGCAGCGTCTGGGGGGCGAACACCGGGGAGCTGTTTTTT
CASSVWGANTGELFF
>-|TRBJ2-5|TRBV28|-
TGTGCCAGCAGCTCTATTAGGGGACGAGAGACCCAGTACTTC
CASSSIRGRETQYF
>-|TRBJ2-5|TRBV2|TRBD2
TGTGCCAGCAGTACGACTCGGGGGGAACAAGAGACCCAGTACTTC
CASSTTRGEQETQYF
>-|TRBJ2-1|TRBV7-2|TRBD2
TGTGCCAGCAGCAGGACTAGCGGGGGGACCTTGTACAATGAGCAGTTCTTC
CASSRTSGGTLYNEQFF
>-|TRBJ1-2|TRBV27|TRBD1
TGTGCCACCGGGACAGTCTATGGCTACACCTTC
CATGTVYGYTF
>-|TRBJ1-2|TRBV27|-
TGTGCCAGCAGTCGCGCCGGGACCTGGGACTTGTATGGCTACACCTTC
CASSRAGTWDLYGYTF
>-|TRBJ1-4|TRBV7-9|-
TGTGCCAGCAGCGCGAGAGTCTCCGAAAAACTGTTTTTT
CASSARVSEKLFF
>-|TRBJ1-6|TRBV5-5|-
TGTGCCAGCAGCAGTATAACAGGGAATTCACCCCTCCACTTT
CASSSITGNSPLHF
>-|TRBJ1-5|TRBV15|TRBD1
TGTGCCACCAGCAGAGATGGGACAGGCTCGGTGCAGCATTTT
CATSRDGTGSVQHF
>-|TRBJ2-5|TRBV4-1|-
TGCGCCAGCAGCCAAGACAGCCAAGAGACCCAGTACTTC
CASSQDSQETQYF
>-|TRBJ1-1|TRBV5-4|TRBD1
TGTGCCAGCAGCTTGGGGGACAGGGGTTTGGACACTGAAGCTTTCTTT
CASSLGDRGLDTEAFF
>-|TRBJ2-2|TRBV7-2|TRBD2
TGTGCCAGCAGCTTTACTAGCGGGGGGCTCCTGAACACCGGGGAGCTGTTTTTT
CASSFTSGGLLNTGELFF
>-|TRBJ2-5|TRBV7-9|-
TGTGCCAGCAGCTTAGCATCAATTCAGGAGACCCAGTACTTC
CASSLASIQETQYF
>once|TRBJ1-1|TRBV5-5|-
TGTGCCAGCAGCTTGATCCGTCCCCCGGGGACTGAAGCTTTCTTT
CASSLIRPPGTEAFF
>-|TRBJ2-1|TRBV7-2|-
TGTGCCAGCAGCTTCCTAAGGGGTCAGGGGCCATTTCGTGAGCAGTTCTTC
CASSFLRGQGPFREQFF
>-|TRBJ1-2|TRBV6-2/TRBV6-3|-
TGTGCCAGCAGTTACCCCCGGACAGCTAACTATGGCTACACCTTC
CASSYPRTANYGYTF
>-|TRBJ2-3|TRBV5-1|-
TGCGCCAGCAGCTTAGGACAGATCACAGATACGCAGTATTTT
CASSLGQITDTQYF
>-|TRBJ2-2|TRBV7-9|-
TGTGCCAGCAGCTTAGCGAACTTGCACAGAGCTACCGGGGAGCTGTTTTTT
CASSLANLHRATGELFF
>-|TRBJ1-2|TRBV11-3|TRBD1
TGTGCCAGCATCGAGGCGACAGGGTATGGCTACACCTTC
CASIEATGYGYTF
>-|TRBJ2-3|TRBV11-2|TRBD2
TGTGCCAGCAGTTCAGGGACTAGCGGGGGACCCACAGATACGCAGTATTTT
CASSSGTSGGPTDTQYF
>-|TRBJ2-1|TRBV7-9|TRBD1
TGTGCCAGCAGCCGGACAGGGCCTTACAATGAGCAGTTCTTC
CASSRTGPYNEQFF
>-|TRBJ1-6|TRBV15|TRBD1
TGTGCCACCAGCAGACGACTACAGGGGGCCGGGCGGCCCCTCCACTTT
CATSRRLQGAGRPLHF
>few|TRBJ1-2|TRBV4-1|-
TGCGCCAGCAGCCTCCGACGAGAATCAGTCTATGGCTACACCTTC
CASSLRRESVYGYTF
>-|TRBJ2-3|TRBV9|-
TGTGCCAGCAGCGTCTCGTGGGGAGATACGCAGTATTTT
CASSVSWGDTQYF
>-|TRBJ2-5|TRBV20-1|-
TGCAGTGCTAGTCCTGGACAAGAGACCCAGTACTTC
CSASPGQETQYF
>-|TRBJ1-4|TRBV7-2|TRBD1
TGTGCCAGCAGCCAAACTCCCGGGACAGGGGGAAAACTGTTTTTT
CASSQTPGTGGKLFF
>few|TRBJ1-1|TRBV11-2|-
TGTGCCAGCAGCTCCTCGTTTATGAACACTGAAGCTTTCTTT
CASSSSFMNTEAFF
>-|TRBJ2-1|TRBV11-2|-
TGTGCCAGCAGCCTACGATACAATGAGCAGTTCTTC
CASSLRYNEQFF
>once|TRBJ2-3|TRBV2|-
TGTGCCAGCAGAGAACTAGATACGCAGTATTTT
CASRELDTQYF
>-|TRBJ2-1|TRBV4-1|-
TGCGCCAGCAGCCAAGACATGCGGGGGCACTCCTACAATGAGCAGTTCTTC
CASSQDMRGHSYNEQFF
>-|TRBJ2-4|TRBV6-5|-
TGTGCCAGCAGTTACCGGGGTCTAGCCAAAAACATTCAGTACTTC
CASSYRGLAKNIQYF
>-|TRBJ2-3|TRBV18|-
TGTGCCAGCTCACCACCAGGGATTGATACGCAGTATTTT
CASSPPGIDTQYF
>-|TRBJ1-4|TRBV27|-
TGTGCCAGCAGTTTATCGCCAGGTTCTTTTTCTCAACTGTTTTTT
CASSLSPGSFSQLFF
>-|TRBJ1-1|TRBV3-1/TRBV3-2|-
TGTGCCAGCAGTCCGAGCGGTTCGAACACTGAAGCTTTCTTT
CASSPSGSNTEAFF
>-|TRBJ1-2|TRBV4-1|-
TGCGCCAGCAGCCAAGGGGGGACCTATGGCTACACCTTC
CASSQGGTYGYTF
>-|TRBJ2-2|TRBV4-1|TRBD1
TGCGCCAGCAGCCTCTTGGACAGGGGAAACGGGGAGCTGTTTTTT
CASSLLDRGNGELFF
>-|TRBJ2-7|TRBV10-3|-
TGTGCCATCAGACGGGACGCCAACTCCTACGAGCAGTACTTC
CAIRRDANSYEQYF
>-|TRBJ2-7|TRBV13|TRBD1
TGTGCCAGCAGCTTTGGGACTGGGGGACAGGGGCCAACCTACGAGCAGTACTTC
CASSFGTGGQGPTYEQYF
>-|TRBJ1-1|TRBV19|-
TGTGCCAGTAGTATTTCAGACGTTATGCGGGGCACTGAAGCTTTCTTT
CASSISDVMRGTEAFF